Following are 10 T cell receptor beta chains from one sample sequenced in a study of PD-L1 blockade in urothelial cancer. This sample's time point: peripheral blood 6 weeks after treatment start. Libraries were prepared by immunoSEQ multiplex PCR; TCRdb keeps only in-frame clonotypes and omits some of them. The sample holds roughly 120,000 clones; roughly 90% are singletons and the top ten take less than 4.5%. Sequencing used PBMCs, obtained around atezolizumab (anti-PD-L1) treatment. These receptors all come from a man between 60 and 75 years old with urothelial cancer.

This chain uses TRBV11-2 with TRBJ2-3; 11 bases are shared with TRBD2. The germline gives CDR1 SGHAT, CDR2 FQNNGV. The V and J ends lost 5 bases and 4 bases, in that order; junction bases with no gene match: 11. CDR3 length: 17 amino acids. The CDR3 DNA reads as TGTGCCAGCAGCAGGGGACTAGCGGTGACCTCACCAGATACGCAGTATTTT. Its protein product is CASSRGLAVTSPDTQYF.

The chain is built from TRBV30 and TRBJ1-2, with 8 bases aligning to TRBD1. Germline CDR1 is GTSNPN and CDR2 is SVGIG (reference sequence). V lost 1 base and J lost 7; bases outside the gene matches: 11. The CDR3 runs 15 residues. The CDR3, as DNA: TGTGCCTGGAGTGCATTCAGGGGGCCTGGTGGTGGCTACACCTTC. Protein: CAWSAFRGPGGGYTF. Using reference TRBV30 and TRBJ1-2 for the parts outside the CDR3, the full variable domain is SQTIHQWPATLVQPVGSPLSLECTVEGTSNPNLYWYRQAAGRGLQLLFYSVGIGQISSEVPQNLSASRPQDRQFILSSKKLLLSDSGFYLCAWSAFRGPGGGYTFGSGTRLTVV.

CDR3 nucleotide sequence: TGTGCCAGCAGCTTAGCTGGGCAGGGGGGAAACACCATATATTTT. It translates to CASSLAGQGGNTIYF. The chain combines TRBV7-6 with TRBJ1-3; D might be TRBD1 (6 bases). Germline CDR1 SGHVS, CDR2 FNYEAQ. V lost 0 bases, J lost 4 bases, and 10 bases lay in between. The CDR3 loop spans 15 amino acids.

This chain connects TRBV4-1 to TRBJ1-1; D gene unclear. The CDR3 covers 14 residues. Trimming left V 7 bases short and J 0 bases short, with 12 bases between. Germline V gene lookup returns CDR1 MGHRA and CDR2 YSYEKL. The CDR3 DNA reads TGCGCCAGCAAGCAAGCCTCCATGAACACTGAAGCTTTCTTT. Protein: CASKQASMNTEAFF.

The chain joins TRBV5-1 to TRBJ1-6; 10 bases fit TRBD1. This CDR3 has 15 amino acids. The ends lost 0 bases at V and 7 bases at J; junction bases unmatched: 1. Germline V CDR1 and CDR2: SGHRS, YFSETQ. The CDR3 spells CASSLGDRGNSPLHF. The CDR3, as DNA: TGCGCCAGCAGCTTGGGGGACAGGGGCAATTCACCCCTCCACTTT. The variable domain in full, with the rest retrieved from reference TRBV5-1 and TRBJ1-6, is KAGVTQTPRYLIKTRGQQVTLSCSPISGHRSVSWYQQTPGQGLQFLFEYFSETQRNKGNFPGRFSGRQFSNSRSEMNVSTLELGDSALYLCASSLGDRGNSPLHFGNGTRLTVT.

The gene calls are TRBV2 and TRBJ2-1; 7 positions agree with TRBD2. The CDR3 length is 14 residues. The J segment lost 9 bases and the V segment lost 1 base, leaving 6 bases of the junction unmatched. In germline, CDR1 is SNHLY, CDR2 FYNNEI. CDR3 amino acids: CASSEGLAGIEQFF. The DNA of the CDR3 is TGTGCCAGCAGTGAAGGACTAGCTGGGATTGAGCAGTTCTTC.

The CDR3 spells CASSDVSGSEQFF. Here the CDR3 DNA reads TGTGCCAGCAGTGACGTTAGCGGGAGTGAGCAGTTCTTC. This chain joins TRBV6-1 and TRBJ2-1, with TRBD2 matching over 9 bases. The CDR3 consists of 13 residues. CDR1 is MNHNS, CDR2 SASEGT, per germline. The trim removed 3 bases at V and 9 bases at J, leaving 3 bases unmatched.

The chain links TRBV5-5 to TRBJ1-2; TRBD1 matches 9 bases. Germline lookup yields CDR1 SGHKS and CDR2 YYEKEE (reference sequence). The CDR3 is made up of 14 amino acids. The junction had 6 bases not matched to a gene; V was cut back by 2 bases and J by 7 bases. Here the CDR3 reads CASSFGQGSGGYTF. The CDR3 DNA is TGTGCCAGCAGCTTTGGACAGGGGAGCGGTGGCTACACCTTC.

This sequence joins TRBV6-5 and TRBJ1-6, with 8 positions matching TRBD1. The V gene end was trimmed by 6 bases and the J gene end by 10 bases; junction bases not matched to a gene: 11. The CDR3 totals 15 residues. Germline CDR1 MNHEY, CDR2 SVGAGI. CDR3 coding DNA: TGTGCCAGCAGCGACCAAGCAGGGGGCGGCTCACCCCTCCACTTT. It yields the protein CASSDQAGGGSPLHF.

This clone was seen only once. The rearrangement joins TRBV29-1 to TRBJ2-2, with 11 bases matching TRBD2. With V trimmed by 4 bases and J by 8 bases, 9 bases remained unmatched. CDR1 is SQVTM and CDR2 is ANQGSEA in the germline V gene. This CDR3 is 15 amino acids long. This CDR3 reads CSVGATSGGGGELFF. CDR3 coding DNA: TGCAGCGTTGGTGCCACTAGCGGGGGAGGTGGGGAGCTGTTTTTT.